This entry concerns a single T cell receptor beta chain. Each CDR3 protein gets one entry after TCRdb re-called the 5' RACE reads with MiXCR. The table includes under 75,000 distinct CDR3 sequences, roughly 8.9% detected once. CDR1 SEHNR and CDR2 FQNEAQ come from the germline V gene (reference sequence). Trimming took 3 bases from V and 6 from J; bases not matched to a gene: 4. CDR3 length: 15 residues. As for time point: blood at routine non-recurrence follow-up after resection. Sequencing of whole RNA from tumor, nontumor lung or frozen PBMC involved no sorting. This record belongs to a study of spatial heterogeneity in lung cancer.

The receptor was isolated from a female donor with early-stage non-small cell lung cancer. This chain links TRBV7-9 with TRBJ2-2; 10 positions match TRBD1. This specimen was PBMCs, taken at follow-up. The CDR3 region is CASSLETGGPGELFF. The CDR3 DNA sequence: TGTGCCAGCAGCTTGGAGACAGGGGGCCCCGGGGAGCTGTTTTTT.